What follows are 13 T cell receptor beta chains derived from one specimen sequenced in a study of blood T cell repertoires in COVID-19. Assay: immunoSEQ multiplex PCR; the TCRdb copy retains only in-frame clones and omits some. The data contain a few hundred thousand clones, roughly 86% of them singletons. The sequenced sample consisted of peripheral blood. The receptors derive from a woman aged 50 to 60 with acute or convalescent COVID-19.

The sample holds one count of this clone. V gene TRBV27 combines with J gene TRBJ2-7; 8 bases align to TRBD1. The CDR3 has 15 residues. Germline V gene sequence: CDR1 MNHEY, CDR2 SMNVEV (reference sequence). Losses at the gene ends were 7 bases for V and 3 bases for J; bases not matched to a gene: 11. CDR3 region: CASKEGGQAFYEQYF. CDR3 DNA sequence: TGTGCCAGCAAAGAAGGGGGACAGGCGTTCTACGAGCAGTACTTC.

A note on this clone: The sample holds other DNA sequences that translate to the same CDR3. The CDR3 sequence is CASMTGGVYGYTF. The CDR3 DNA sequence: TGTGCCAGCATGACAGGGGGAGTCTATGGCTACACCTTC. The chain combines TRBV28 with TRBJ1-2; 9 bases are a match to TRBD1. Trimming at V came to 7 bases and at J to 4 bases, leaving 4 bases not matched to a gene. The CDR3 is made up of 13 amino acids. Germline V gene sequence: CDR1 MDHEN, CDR2 SYDVKM.

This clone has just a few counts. CDR3 protein: CASGRDRGRYEQYF. CDR3 DNA sequence: TGTGCCAGCGGCCGGGACAGGGGGCGATACGAGCAGTACTTC. The J gene is TRBJ2-7, the V gene TRBV6-5; 12 bases line up with TRBD1. The CDR3 sequence is 14 residues long. With V trimmed by 8 bases and J by 4 bases, 6 bases remained unmatched. Germline CDR1 MNHEY, CDR2 SVGAGI.

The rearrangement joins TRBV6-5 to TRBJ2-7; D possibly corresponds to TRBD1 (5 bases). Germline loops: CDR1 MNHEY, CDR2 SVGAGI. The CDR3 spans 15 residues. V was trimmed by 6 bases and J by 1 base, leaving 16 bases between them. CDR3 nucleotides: TGTGCCAGCAGCATCCTCCGGACACAATCCTACGAGCAGTACTTC. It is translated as CASSILRTQSYEQYF.

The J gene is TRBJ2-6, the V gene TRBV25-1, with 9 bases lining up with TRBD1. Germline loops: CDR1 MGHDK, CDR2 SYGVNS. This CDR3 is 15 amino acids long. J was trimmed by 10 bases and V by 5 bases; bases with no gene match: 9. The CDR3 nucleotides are TGTGCCAGCAGTCTAGGACAGGGGTTCACGAACGTCCTGACTTTC. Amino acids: CASSLGQGFTNVLTF.

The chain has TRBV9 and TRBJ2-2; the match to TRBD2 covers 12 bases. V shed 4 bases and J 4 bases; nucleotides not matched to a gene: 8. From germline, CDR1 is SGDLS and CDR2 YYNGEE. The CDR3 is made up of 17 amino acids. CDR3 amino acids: CASSLGLAGVGTGELFF. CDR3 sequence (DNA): TGTGCCAGCAGCCTGGGACTAGCGGGTGTTGGCACCGGGGAGCTGTTTTTT.

The CDR3 region is CASSSRLGGSMSGELFF. The CDR3 DNA sequence: TGTGCCAGCAGCTCACGACTGGGCGGGAGTATGTCCGGGGAGCTGTTTTTT. V usage is TRBV5-4 and J usage is TRBJ2-2, with 7 positions matching TRBD2. Per the germline V gene, CDR1 is SGHNT and CDR2 is YYREEE (reference sequence). The V segment lost 3 bases and the J segment 6 bases; nucleotides outside the gene matches: 14. This CDR3 spans 17 amino acids.

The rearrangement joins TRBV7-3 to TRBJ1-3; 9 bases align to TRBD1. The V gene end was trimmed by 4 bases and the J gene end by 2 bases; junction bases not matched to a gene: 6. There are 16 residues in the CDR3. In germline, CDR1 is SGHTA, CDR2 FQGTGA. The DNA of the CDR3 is TGTGCCAGCAGCTATCCCGGGACAGGGCCTGGAAACACCATATATTTT. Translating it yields CASSYPGTGPGNTIYF.

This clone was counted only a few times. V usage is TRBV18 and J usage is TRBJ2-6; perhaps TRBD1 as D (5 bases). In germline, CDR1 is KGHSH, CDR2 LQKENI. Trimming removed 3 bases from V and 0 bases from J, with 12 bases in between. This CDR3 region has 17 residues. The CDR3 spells CASSPPQGASGANVLTF. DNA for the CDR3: TGTGCCAGCTCACCTCCGCAGGGCGCCTCTGGGGCCAACGTCCTGACTTTC.

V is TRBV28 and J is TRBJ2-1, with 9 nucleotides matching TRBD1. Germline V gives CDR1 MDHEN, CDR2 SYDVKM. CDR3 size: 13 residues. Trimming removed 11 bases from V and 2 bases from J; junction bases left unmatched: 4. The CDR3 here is CAGRTGAYNEQFF. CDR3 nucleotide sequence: TGTGCCGGCCGGACAGGGGCCTACAATGAGCAGTTCTTC.

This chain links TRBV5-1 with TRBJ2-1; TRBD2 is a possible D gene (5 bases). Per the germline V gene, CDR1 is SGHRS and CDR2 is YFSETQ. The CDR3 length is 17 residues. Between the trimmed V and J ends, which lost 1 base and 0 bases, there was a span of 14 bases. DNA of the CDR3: TGCGCCAGCAGCTTGCGCCATACGGGGAACTCCTACAATGAGCAGTTCTTC. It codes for CASSLRHTGNSYNEQFF.

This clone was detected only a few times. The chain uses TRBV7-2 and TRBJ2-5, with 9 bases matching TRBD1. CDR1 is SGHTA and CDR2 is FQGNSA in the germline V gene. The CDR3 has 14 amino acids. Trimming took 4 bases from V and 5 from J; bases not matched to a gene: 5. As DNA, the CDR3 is TGTGCCAGCAGCTCCTGGGACAGGGTGGAGACCCAGTACTTC. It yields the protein CASSSWDRVETQYF.

CDR3 region: CASSPTGQHGDEKLFF. CDR3 nucleotide sequence: TGTGCCAGCAGCCCTACTGGACAGCACGGTGATGAAAAACTGTTTTTT. The gene calls are TRBV6-2 or TRBV6-3 and TRBJ1-4, with D possibly being TRBD1 (6 bases). CDR1 and CDR2 (germline): MNHEY, SVGEGT. Trimming left V 6 bases short and J 6 bases short, with 20 bases between. The CDR3 runs to 16 residues.